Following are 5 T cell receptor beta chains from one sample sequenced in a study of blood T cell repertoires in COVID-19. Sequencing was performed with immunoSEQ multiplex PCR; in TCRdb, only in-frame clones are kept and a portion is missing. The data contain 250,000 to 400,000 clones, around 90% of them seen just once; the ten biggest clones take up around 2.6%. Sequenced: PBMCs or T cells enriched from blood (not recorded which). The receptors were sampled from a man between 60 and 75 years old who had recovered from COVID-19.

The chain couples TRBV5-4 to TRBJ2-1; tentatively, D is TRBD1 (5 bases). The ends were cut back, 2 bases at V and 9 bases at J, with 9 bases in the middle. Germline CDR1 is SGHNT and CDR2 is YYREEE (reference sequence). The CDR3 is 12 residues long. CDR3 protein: CASSLTGAEQFF. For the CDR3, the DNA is TGTGCCAGCAGCTTAACTGGGGCTGAGCAGTTCTTC.

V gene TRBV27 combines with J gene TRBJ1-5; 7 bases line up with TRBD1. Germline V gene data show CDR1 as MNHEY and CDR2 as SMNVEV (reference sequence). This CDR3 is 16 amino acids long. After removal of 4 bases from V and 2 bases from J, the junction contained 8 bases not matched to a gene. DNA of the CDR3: TGTGCCAGCAGTTCCCAGGGGGATATAGGCAATCAGCCCCAGCATTTT. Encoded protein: CASSSQGDIGNQPQHF.

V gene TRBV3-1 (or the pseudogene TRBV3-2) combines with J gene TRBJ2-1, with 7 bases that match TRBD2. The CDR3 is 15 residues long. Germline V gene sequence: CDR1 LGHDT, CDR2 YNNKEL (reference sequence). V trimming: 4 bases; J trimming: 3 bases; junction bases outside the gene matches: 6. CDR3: CASSRERGRYNEQFF. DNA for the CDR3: TGTGCCAGCAGCCGAGAGCGGGGTCGCTACAATGAGCAGTTCTTC.

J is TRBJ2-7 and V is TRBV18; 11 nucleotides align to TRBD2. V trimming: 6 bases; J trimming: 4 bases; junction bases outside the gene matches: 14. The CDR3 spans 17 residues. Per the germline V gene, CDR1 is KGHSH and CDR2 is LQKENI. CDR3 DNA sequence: TGTGCCAGCTCCCGACTTACCCCGGGACTAGCGGTATACGAGCAGTACTTC. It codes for CASSRLTPGLAVYEQYF. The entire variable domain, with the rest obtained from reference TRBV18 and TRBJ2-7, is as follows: NAGVMQNPRHLVRRRGQEARLRCSPMKGHSHVYWYRQLPEEGLKFMVYLQKENIIDESGMPKERFSAEFPKEGPSILRIQQVVRGDSAAYFCASSRLTPGLAVYEQYFGPGTRLTVT.

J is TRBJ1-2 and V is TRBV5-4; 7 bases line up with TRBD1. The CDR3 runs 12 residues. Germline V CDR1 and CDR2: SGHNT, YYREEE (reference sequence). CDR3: CALGQLNYGYTF. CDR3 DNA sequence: TGTGCTTTGGGACAGCTGAACTATGGCTACACCTTC.